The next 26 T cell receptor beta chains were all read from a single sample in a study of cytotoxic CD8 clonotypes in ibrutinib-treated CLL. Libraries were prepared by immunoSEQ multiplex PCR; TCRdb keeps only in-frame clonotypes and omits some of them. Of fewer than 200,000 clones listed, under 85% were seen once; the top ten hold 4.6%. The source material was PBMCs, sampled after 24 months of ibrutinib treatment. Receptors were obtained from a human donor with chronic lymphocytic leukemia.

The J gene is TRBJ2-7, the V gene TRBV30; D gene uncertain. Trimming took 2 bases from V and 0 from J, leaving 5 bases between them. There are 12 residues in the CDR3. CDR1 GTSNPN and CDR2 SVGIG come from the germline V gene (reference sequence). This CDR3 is CAWSLLSYEQYF. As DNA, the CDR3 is TGTGCCTGGAGTCTTCTCTCCTACGAGCAGTACTTC.

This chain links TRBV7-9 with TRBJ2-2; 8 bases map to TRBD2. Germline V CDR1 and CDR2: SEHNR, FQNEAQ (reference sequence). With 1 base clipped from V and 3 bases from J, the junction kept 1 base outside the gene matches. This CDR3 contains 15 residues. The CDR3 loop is CASSLGGRYTGELFF. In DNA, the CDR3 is TGTGCCAGCAGCTTAGGCGGGAGGTACACCGGGGAGCTGTTTTTT. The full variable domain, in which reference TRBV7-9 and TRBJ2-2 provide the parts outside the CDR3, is DTGVSQNPRHKITKRGQNVTFRCDPISEHNRLYWYRQTLGQGPEFLTYFQNEAQLEKSRLLSDRFSAERPKGSFSTLEIQRTEQGDSAMYLCASSLGGRYTGELFFGEGSRLTVL.

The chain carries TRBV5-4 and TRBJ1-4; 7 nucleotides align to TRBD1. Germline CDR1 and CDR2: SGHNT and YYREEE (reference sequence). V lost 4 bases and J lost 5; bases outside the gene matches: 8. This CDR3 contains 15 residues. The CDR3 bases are TGTGCCAGCAGCCAAGATGGGACAGTAAATGAAAAACTGTTTTTT. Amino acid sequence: CASSQDGTVNEKLFF.

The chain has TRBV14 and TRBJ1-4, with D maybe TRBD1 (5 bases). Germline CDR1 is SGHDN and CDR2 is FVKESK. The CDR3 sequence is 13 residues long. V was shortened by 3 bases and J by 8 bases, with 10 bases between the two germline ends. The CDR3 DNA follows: TGTGCCAGCAGCCAGGACATAGGAGAAAAACTGTTTTTT. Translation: CASSQDIGEKLFF. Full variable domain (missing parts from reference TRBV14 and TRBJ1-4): EAGVTQFPSHSVIEKGQTVTLRCDPISGHDNLYWYRRVMGKEIKFLLHFVKESKQDESGMPNNRFLAERTGGTYSTLKVQPAELEDSGVYFCASSQDIGEKLFFGSGTQLSVL.

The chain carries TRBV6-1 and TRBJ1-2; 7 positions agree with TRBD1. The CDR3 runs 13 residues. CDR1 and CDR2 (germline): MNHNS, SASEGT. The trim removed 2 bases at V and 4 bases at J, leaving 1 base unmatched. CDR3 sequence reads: CASSERGLYGYTF. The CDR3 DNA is TGTGCCAGCAGTGAAAGGGGGCTCTATGGCTACACCTTC.

CDR3 sequence: CASTPTRTGGNTEAFF. CDR3 nucleotides: TGCGCCAGCACCCCAACTCGGACAGGCGGTAACACTGAAGCTTTCTTT. V gene TRBV10-1 combines with J gene TRBJ1-1, with TRBD1 matching over 7 bases. The CDR3 covers 16 residues. V was pared by 7 bases and J by 2 bases, with 13 bases of the junction left unmatched. Germline V gene sequence: CDR1 WNHNN, CDR2 SYGVQD (reference sequence).

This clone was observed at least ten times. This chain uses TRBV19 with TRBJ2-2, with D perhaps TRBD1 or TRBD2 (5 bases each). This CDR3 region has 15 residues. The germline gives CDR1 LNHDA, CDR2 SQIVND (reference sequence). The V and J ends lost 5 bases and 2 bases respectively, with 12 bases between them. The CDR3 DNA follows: TGTGCCAGTAGTGCCGGGACCATCAACACCGGGGAGCTGTTTTTT. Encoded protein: CASSAGTINTGELFF. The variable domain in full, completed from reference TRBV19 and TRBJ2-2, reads DGGITQSPKYLFRKEGQNVTLSCEQNLNHDAMYWYRQDPGQGLRLIYYSQIVNDFQKGDIAEGYSVSREKKESFPLTVTSAQKNPTAFYLCASSAGTINTGELFFGEGSRLTVL.

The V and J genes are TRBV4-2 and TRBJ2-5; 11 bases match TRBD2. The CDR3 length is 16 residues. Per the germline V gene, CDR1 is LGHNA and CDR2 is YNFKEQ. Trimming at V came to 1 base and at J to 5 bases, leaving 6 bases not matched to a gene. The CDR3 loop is CASSQGDLAGGETQYF. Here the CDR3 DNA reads TGTGCCAGCAGCCAAGGAGATCTAGCGGGGGGTGAGACCCAGTACTTC.

The CDR3 DNA follows: TGTGCCAGCAGTCGGGACAGAGGACCCCTCCACTTT. Residues: CASSRDRGPLHF. The chain employs TRBV2 and TRBJ1-6; 7 nucleotides match TRBD1. CDR3 length: 12 residues. Germline V CDR1 and CDR2: SNHLY, FYNNEI. The trim removed 5 bases at V and 12 bases at J, leaving 4 bases unmatched.

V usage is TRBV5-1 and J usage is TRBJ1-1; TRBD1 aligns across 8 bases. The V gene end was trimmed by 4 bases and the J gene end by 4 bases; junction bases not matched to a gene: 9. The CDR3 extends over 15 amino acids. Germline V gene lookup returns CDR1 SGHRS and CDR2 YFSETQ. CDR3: CASSGQGALSTEAFF. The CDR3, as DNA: TGCGCCAGCAGCGGACAGGGTGCGCTTTCCACTGAAGCTTTCTTT.

The CDR3 sequence: CASSPSSPMGGGELFF. The CDR3, as DNA: TGTGCCAGCAGCCCCAGTAGCCCTATGGGCGGCGGGGAGCTGTTTTTT. The rearrangement uses TRBV9 and TRBJ2-2, with D unclear. CDR1 SGDLS and CDR2 YYNGEE come from the germline V gene. The CDR3 sequence is 16 residues long. The germline V and J ends were trimmed by 4 bases and 7 bases, with 20 bases remaining between them.

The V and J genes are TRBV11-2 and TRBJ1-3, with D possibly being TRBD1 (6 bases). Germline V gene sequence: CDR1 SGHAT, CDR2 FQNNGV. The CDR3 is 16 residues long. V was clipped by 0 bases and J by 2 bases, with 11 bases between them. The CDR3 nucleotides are TGTGCCAGCAGCTTAGACAGGGGCTTGGCTGGAAACACCATATATTTT. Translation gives CASSLDRGLAGNTIYF.

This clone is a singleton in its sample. The CDR3 here is CASSSGTSGRQHYEQYF. The CDR3 coding sequence is TGCGCCAGCAGCTCCGGGACTAGCGGGAGGCAGCACTACGAGCAGTACTTC. The rearrangement links TRBV5-1 to TRBJ2-7; 15 bases align to TRBD2. V lost 3 bases and J lost 3; bases outside the gene matches: 7. The germline V gene has CDR1 SGHRS and CDR2 YFSETQ. There are 17 residues in the CDR3.

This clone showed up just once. CDR3 in amino acids: CAWSVAGVGNIQYF. The CDR3, as DNA: TGTGCCTGGAGTGTAGCAGGGGTGGGAAACATTCAGTACTTC. The V and J genes are TRBV30 and TRBJ2-4; possibly TRBD1 for D (6 bases). Germline CDR1 and CDR2: GTSNPN and SVGIG (reference sequence). The CDR3 is 14 amino acids. V dropped 0 bases and J dropped 6 bases, with 12 bases sitting between them.

The CDR3 is CASSVAPGQGIGELFF. CDR3 nucleotide sequence: TGTGCCAGCAGCGTAGCCCCGGGACAGGGAATCGGGGAGCTGTTTTTT. The rearrangement joins TRBV9 to TRBJ2-2, with TRBD1 matching over 9 bases. Trimming removed 0 bases from V and 7 bases from J; junction bases left unmatched: 7. CDR1 is SGDLS and CDR2 is YYNGEE in the germline V gene. There are 16 residues in the CDR3.

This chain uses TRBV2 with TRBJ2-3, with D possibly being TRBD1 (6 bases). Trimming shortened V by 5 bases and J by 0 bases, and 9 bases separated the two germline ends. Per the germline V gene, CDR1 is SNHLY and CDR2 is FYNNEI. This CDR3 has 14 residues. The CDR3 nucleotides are TGTGCCAGCAGTTTACAGGGTAGCACAGATACGCAGTATTTT. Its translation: CASSLQGSTDTQYF.

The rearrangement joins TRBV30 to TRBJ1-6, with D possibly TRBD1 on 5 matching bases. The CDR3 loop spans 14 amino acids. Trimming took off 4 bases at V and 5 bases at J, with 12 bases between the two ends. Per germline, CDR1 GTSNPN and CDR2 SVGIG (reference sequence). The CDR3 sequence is CAWKTGPNNSPLHF. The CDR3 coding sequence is TGTGCCTGGAAAACAGGACCTAATAATTCACCCCTCCACTTT.

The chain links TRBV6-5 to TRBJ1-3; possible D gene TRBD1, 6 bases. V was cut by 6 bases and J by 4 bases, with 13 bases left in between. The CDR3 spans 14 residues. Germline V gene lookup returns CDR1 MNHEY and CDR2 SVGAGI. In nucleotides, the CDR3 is TGTGCCAGCAGAGGCACAGGGTTAGGAAACACCATATATTTT. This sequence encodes CASRGTGLGNTIYF.

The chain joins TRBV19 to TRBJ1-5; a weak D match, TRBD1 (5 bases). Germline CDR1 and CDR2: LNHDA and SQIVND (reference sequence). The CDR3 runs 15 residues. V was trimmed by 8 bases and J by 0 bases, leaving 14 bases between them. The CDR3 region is CASSGRANSNQPQHF. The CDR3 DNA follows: TGTGCCAGTTCGGGCAGGGCTAATAGCAATCAGCCCCAGCATTTT.

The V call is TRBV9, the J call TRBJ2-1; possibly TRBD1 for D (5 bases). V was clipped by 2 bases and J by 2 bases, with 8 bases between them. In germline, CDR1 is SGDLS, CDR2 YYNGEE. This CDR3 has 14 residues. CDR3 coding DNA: TGTGCCAGCAGCGTCGACAGCCCCTACAATGAGCAGTTCTTC. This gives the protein CASSVDSPYNEQFF. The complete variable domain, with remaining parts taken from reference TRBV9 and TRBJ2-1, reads DSGVTQTPKHLITATGQRVTLRCSPRSGDLSVYWYQQSLDQGLQFLIQYYNGEERAKGNILERFSAQQFPDLHSELNLSSLELGDSALYFCASSVDSPYNEQFFGPGTRLTVL.

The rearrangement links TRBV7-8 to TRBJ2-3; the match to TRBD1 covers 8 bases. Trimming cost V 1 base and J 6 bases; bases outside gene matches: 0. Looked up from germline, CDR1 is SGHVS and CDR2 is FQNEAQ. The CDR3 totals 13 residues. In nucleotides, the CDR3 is TGTGCCAGCAGCTTAGACAGGGGGGATACGCAGTATTTT. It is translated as CASSLDRGDTQYF.

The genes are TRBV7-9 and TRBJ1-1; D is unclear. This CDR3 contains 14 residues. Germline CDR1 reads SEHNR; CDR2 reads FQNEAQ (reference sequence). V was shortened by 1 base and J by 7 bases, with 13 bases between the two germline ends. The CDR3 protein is CASSLVQPPIEAFF. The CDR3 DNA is TGTGCCAGCAGCTTAGTCCAACCGCCGATTGAAGCTTTCTTT.

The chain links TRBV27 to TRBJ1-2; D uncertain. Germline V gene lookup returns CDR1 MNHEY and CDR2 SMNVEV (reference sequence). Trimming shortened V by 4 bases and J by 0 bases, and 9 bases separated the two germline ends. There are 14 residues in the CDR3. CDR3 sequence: CASSSGNPNYGYTF. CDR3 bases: TGTGCCAGCAGTTCTGGGAACCCTAACTATGGCTACACCTTC.

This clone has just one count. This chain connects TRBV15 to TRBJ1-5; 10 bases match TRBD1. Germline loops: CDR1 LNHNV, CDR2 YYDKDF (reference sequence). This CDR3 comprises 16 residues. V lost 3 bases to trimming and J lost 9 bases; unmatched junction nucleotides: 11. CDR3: CATSREGTGVMGPQHF. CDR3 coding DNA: TGTGCCACCAGCAGGGAAGGGACAGGGGTTATGGGGCCCCAGCATTTT.

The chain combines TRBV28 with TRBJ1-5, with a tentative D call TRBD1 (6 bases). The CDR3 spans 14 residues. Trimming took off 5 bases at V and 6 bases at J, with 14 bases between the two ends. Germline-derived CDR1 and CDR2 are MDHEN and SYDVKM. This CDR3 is CASSIPQGSQPQHF. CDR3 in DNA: TGTGCCAGCAGTATCCCACAGGGTAGTCAGCCCCAGCATTTT.

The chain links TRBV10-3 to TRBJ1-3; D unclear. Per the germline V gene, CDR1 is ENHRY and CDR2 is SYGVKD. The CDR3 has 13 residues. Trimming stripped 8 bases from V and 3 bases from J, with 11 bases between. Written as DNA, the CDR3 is TGTGCCATCGGTCTTGCCCTTGGAAACACCATATATTTT. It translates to CAIGLALGNTIYF.